The present T cell receptor (beta chain) was sequenced within a study of tumor-infiltrating lymphocytes in primary liver carcinoma. Constant-region priming of approximately 500 ng total RNA yielded TCR beta cDNA. Modified slightly, ARM-PCR produced TCR beta libraries over three nested multiplex PCR rounds. A C-beta reverse primer and TRBV1-TRBV30 forward primers served in each of the first two PCR rounds, at about 10 cycles apiece. In TCRdb, the multiplex PCR reads were re-called with MiXCR into one record per CDR3 protein. Of 300,000 to 400,000 distinct CDR3 sequences listed, about 62% are singletons. Germline DNA was extracted too, while blood RNA derived from unsorted whole blood. This CDR3 contains 15 residues. The V and J ends lost 2 bases and 3 bases respectively, with 14 bases between them. Germline values: CDR1 SGHDN, CDR2 FVKESK.

This chain joins TRBV14 and TRBJ2-7; D could derive from TRBD1 or TRBD2 (6 bases each). The sequence derives from a man aged 35 to 55 with primary liver carcinoma and hepatitis B virus infection. The sequencing input was peripheral blood. The CDR3 DNA sequence: TGTGCCAGCAGCCAAAACCGAGGGGGGTACTACGAGCAGTACTTC. Translated, it gives CASSQNRGGYYEQYF.